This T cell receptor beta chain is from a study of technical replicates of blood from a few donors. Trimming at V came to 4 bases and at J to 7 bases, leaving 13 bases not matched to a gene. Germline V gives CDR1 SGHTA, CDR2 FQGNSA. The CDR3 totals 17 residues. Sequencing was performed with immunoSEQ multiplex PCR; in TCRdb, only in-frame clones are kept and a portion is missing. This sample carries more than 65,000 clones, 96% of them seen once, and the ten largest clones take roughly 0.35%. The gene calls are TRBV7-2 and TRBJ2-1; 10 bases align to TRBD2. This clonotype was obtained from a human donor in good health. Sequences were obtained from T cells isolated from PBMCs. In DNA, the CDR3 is TGTGCCAGCAGCTCTGACGATCTAGCGGGAGATGAAAATGAGCAGTTCTTC. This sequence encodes CASSSDDLAGDENEQFF.